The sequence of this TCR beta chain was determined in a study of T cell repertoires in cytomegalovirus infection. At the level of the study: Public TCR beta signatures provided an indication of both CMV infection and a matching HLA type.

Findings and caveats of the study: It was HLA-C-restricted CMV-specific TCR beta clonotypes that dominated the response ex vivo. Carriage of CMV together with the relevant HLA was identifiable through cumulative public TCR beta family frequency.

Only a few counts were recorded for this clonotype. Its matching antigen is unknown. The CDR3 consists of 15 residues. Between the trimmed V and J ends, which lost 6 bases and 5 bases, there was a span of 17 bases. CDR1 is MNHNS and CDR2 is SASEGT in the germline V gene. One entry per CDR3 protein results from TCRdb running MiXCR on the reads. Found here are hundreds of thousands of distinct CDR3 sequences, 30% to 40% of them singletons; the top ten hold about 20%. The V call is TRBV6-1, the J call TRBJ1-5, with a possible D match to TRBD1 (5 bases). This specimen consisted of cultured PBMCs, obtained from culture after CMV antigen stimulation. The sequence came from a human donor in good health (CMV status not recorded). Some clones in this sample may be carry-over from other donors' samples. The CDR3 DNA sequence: TGTGCCAGCAGCCCTCAGGACACGCCATATCAGCCCCAGCATTTT. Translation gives CASSPQDTPYQPQHF.